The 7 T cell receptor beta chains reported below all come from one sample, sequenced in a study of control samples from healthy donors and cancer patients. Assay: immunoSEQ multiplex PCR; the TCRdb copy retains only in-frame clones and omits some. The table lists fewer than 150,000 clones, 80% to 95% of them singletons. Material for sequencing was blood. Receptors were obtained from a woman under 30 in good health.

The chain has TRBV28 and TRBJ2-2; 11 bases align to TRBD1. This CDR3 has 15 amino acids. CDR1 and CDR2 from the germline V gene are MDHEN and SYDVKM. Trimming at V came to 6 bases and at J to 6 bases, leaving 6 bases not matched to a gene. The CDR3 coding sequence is TGTGCCAGCAGGCGGACAGGGGGCGAGTCCGGGGAGCTGTTTTTT. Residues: CASRRTGGESGELFF.

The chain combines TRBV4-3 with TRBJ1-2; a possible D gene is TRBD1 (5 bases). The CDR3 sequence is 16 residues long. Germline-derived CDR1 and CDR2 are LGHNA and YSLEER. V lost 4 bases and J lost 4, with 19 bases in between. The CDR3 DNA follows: TGCGCCAGCAGCCGACACCCGACCCAGGGTGGCTATGGCTACACCTTC. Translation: CASSRHPTQGGYGYTF.

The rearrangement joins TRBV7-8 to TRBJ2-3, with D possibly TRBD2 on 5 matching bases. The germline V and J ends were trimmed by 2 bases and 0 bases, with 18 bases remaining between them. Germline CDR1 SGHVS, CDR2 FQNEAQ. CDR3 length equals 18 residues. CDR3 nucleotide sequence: TGTGCCAGCAGCTTAATCCCCCGTGGAGGAGAAAGCACAGATACGCAGTATTTT. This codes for CASSLIPRGGESTDTQYF.

CDR3 nucleotides: TGCGCCAGCAGCCCCGACAGGGGGGCAGATACGCAGTATTTT. This codes for CASSPDRGADTQYF. V and J are TRBV5-1 and TRBJ2-3; 9 bases align to TRBD1. Germline V CDR1 and CDR2: SGHRS, YFSETQ. V gave up 4 bases and J gave up 4 bases; unmatched junction bases: 4. The CDR3 has 14 residues.

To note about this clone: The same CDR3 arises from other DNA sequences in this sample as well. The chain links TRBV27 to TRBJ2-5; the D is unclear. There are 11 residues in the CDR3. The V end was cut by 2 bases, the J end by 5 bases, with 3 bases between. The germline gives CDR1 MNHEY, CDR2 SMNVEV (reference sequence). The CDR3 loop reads CASSLGETQYF. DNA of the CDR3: TGTGCCAGCAGTTTAGGCGAGACCCAGTACTTC.

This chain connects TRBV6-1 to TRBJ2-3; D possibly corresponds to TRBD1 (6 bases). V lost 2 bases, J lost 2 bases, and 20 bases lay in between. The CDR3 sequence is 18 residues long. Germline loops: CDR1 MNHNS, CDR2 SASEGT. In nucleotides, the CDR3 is TGTGCCAGCAGTGAAAGGGACAAGTTGGTCGGAGACACAGATACGCAGTATTTT. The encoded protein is CASSERDKLVGDTDTQYF.

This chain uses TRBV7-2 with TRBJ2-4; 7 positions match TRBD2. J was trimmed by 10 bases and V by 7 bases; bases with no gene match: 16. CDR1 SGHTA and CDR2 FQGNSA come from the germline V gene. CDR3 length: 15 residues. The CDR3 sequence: CASTGGGSGSRIQYF. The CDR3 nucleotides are TGTGCCAGCACGGGGGGAGGGTCAGGGTCGAGGATTCAGTACTTC.